The 20 T cell receptor beta chains in this list originate from one sample, sequenced in a study of T cell repertoires in cytomegalovirus infection. TCRdb reprocessed the reads via MiXCR and lists one record per CDR3 protein. Seen here are hundreds of thousands of distinct CDR3 sequences, more than 8% observed once, and the top ten hold 3.5% to 4.5%. The source material was PBMCs. The source of these receptors is a human donor in good health (CMV status not recorded). Some clones in this sample may be carry-over from other donors' samples.

This clonotype was seen many times. For the CDR3, the DNA is TGTGCCAGCAGCTTAGCGGGCACGCCAGGCGCTTTCTTT. Its translation is CASSLAGTPGAFF. This rearrangement joins TRBV7-9 to TRBJ1-1; D is unresolved. The CDR3 loop spans 13 amino acids. Germline CDR1 SEHNR, CDR2 FQNEAQ (reference sequence). The V gene lost 0 bases and the J gene lost 11 bases, with 13 bases spanning the gap.

This sequence joins TRBV6-5 and TRBJ1-1; TRBD1 aligns across 7 bases. V dropped 0 bases and J dropped 0; count of bases not matched to a gene: 13. Germline values: CDR1 MNHEY, CDR2 SVGAGI. The CDR3 extends over 19 amino acids. CDR3 region: CASSYSAPGQRPMNTEAFF. CDR3 nucleotide sequence: TGTGCCAGCAGTTACTCTGCCCCGGGACAGAGGCCCATGAACACTGAAGCTTTCTTT.

This sequence joins TRBV11-2 and TRBJ2-1, with 7 nucleotides matching TRBD1. The V gene's germline CDR1 is SGHAT and CDR2 FQNNGV. V lost 5 bases, J lost 3 bases, and 10 bases stayed unmatched. The CDR3 extends over 16 amino acids. DNA for the CDR3: TGTGCCAGCAGCCGTAACCGGGACAGCGTCTACAATGAGCAGTTCTTC. This codes for CASSRNRDSVYNEQFF.

This clonotype was found a few times. The chain combines TRBV4-2 with TRBJ2-2; 7 nucleotides match TRBD2. Per the germline V gene, CDR1 is LGHNA and CDR2 is YNFKEQ. The V gene end was trimmed by 0 bases and the J gene end by 7 bases; junction bases not matched to a gene: 8. This CDR3 region has 16 residues. CDR3 region: CASSQDRGLSGGELFF. CDR3 nucleotides: TGTGCCAGCAGCCAAGATAGGGGACTATCCGGCGGGGAGCTGTTTTTT.

This clonotype has just a few counts. The rearrangement uses TRBV10-3 and TRBJ2-1, with no clear D. Germline V gene data show CDR1 as ENHRY and CDR2 as SYGVKD. The V gene lost 9 bases and the J gene lost 7 bases, with 19 bases spanning the gap. The CDR3 extends over 14 amino acids. The CDR3 sequence is CAISGSTSVNEQFF. Written as DNA, the CDR3 is TGTGCCATTTCGGGCTCGACGTCGGTTAATGAGCAGTTCTTC.

Many counts were recorded for this clonotype. The CDR3 region has the DNA TGCAGTGCAGCCGGGACAGAAAACCATCAGCCCCAGCATTTT. This encodes CSAAGTENHQPQHF. The chain has TRBV20-1 and TRBJ1-5; 7 bases fit TRBD1. Per germline, CDR1 DFQATT and CDR2 SNEGSKA (reference sequence). The CDR3 sequence is 14 residues long. V dropped 6 bases and J dropped 5; count of bases not matched to a gene: 10.

This clonotype was found many times. The chain joins TRBV20-1 to TRBJ1-2; 7 bases fit TRBD1. J gave up 5 bases and V 5 bases, and 17 bases lay outside the gene matches. Looked up from germline, CDR1 is DFQATT and CDR2 is SNEGSKA (reference sequence). The CDR3 consists of 16 residues. The CDR3 protein is CSAEGSSDRTFYGYTF. The CDR3 DNA sequence: TGCAGTGCTGAGGGCTCTTCGGACAGGACCTTTTATGGCTACACCTTC.

The table lists this clonotype with many counts. J is TRBJ2-2 and V is TRBV19; 8 bases match TRBD2. This CDR3 comprises 17 residues. J lost 4 bases, V lost 9 bases, and 16 bases had no gene match. Germline CDR1 LNHDA, CDR2 SQIVND (reference sequence). The CDR3 DNA is TGTGCCAGCTCTAACGACGGGGGGGGCCTGGCCACCGGGGAGCTGTTTTTT. Its protein product is CASSNDGGGLATGELFF.

V gene TRBV30 combines with J gene TRBJ2-1, with TRBD2 matching 9 bases. Trimming removed 2 bases from V and 15 bases from J; junction bases left unmatched: 11. This CDR3 has 13 residues. Germline V lookup: CDR1 GTSNPN, CDR2 SVGIG (reference sequence). CDR3: CAWSQRREGYPFF. DNA of the CDR3: TGTGCCTGGAGTCAACGGCGGGAGGGTTACCCGTTCTTC.

This chain joins TRBV10-2 and TRBJ1-1; D gene unclear. Germline V gene data show CDR1 as WSHSY and CDR2 as SAAADI. CDR3 length: 14 residues. V lost 2 bases, J lost 1 base, and 8 bases lay in between. CDR3 residues: CASSEARKNTEAFF. The CDR3 nucleotides are TGCGCCAGCAGTGAGGCCAGGAAGAACACTGAAGCTTTCTTT.

This clonotype was observed a few times. This sequence joins TRBV6-8 and TRBJ1-6, with 7 positions matching TRBD1. Germline V CDR1 and CDR2: MNHGY, SAAAGT. The V segment lost 6 bases and the J segment 8 bases; nucleotides outside the gene matches: 1. This CDR3 contains 12 residues. Here the CDR3 reads CASRQGYSPLHF. The CDR3, as DNA: TGTGCCAGCAGACAGGGGTATTCACCCCTCCACTTT.

There are a few counts of this clonotype. V and J are TRBV10-3 and TRBJ2-1; tentative D call: TRBD2 (7 bases). The germline V gene has CDR1 ENHRY and CDR2 SYGVKD. Trimming stripped 7 bases from V and 5 bases from J, with 15 bases between. The CDR3 extends over 14 amino acids. The CDR3 protein is CAIMGASGDNEQFF. The CDR3 DNA reads as TGTGCCATCATGGGGGCTAGCGGAGACAATGAGCAGTTCTTC.

The genes are TRBV5-6 and TRBJ1-1; D remains unclear. Trimming took off 5 bases at V and 3 bases at J, with 11 bases between the two ends. The CDR3 has 13 amino acids. Per the germline V gene, CDR1 is SGHDT and CDR2 is YYEEEE. In nucleotides, the CDR3 is TGTGCCAGCAGGACGATCTACCACACTGAAGCTTTCTTT. Its translation is CASRTIYHTEAFF.

The chain couples TRBV4-1 to TRBJ2-1, with D possibly being TRBD2 (6 bases). Germline CDR1 is MGHRA and CDR2 is YSYEKL. Trimming pared 0 bases from V and 0 bases from J, leaving 12 bases between. The CDR3 runs to 17 residues. The CDR3 sequence: CASSQDWGEDSYNEQFF. The CDR3 bases are TGCGCCAGCAGCCAAGATTGGGGGGAGGACTCCTACAATGAGCAGTTCTTC.

This clonotype was seen more than once but under ten times. This chain joins TRBV27 and TRBJ2-1; 9 bases align to TRBD2. Germline trimming cut 5 bases from V and 10 bases from J; bases unmatched to any gene: 12. Per germline, CDR1 MNHEY and CDR2 SMNVEV (reference sequence). The CDR3 is made up of 15 amino acids. As DNA, the CDR3 is TGTGCCAGCAGTCCAGGTCGCGGGGGGGCTGGAGAGCAGTTCTTC. Encoded protein: CASSPGRGGAGEQFF.

V gene TRBV27 combines with J gene TRBJ1-1, with D possibly TRBD1 on 5 matching bases. V lost 3 bases to trimming and J lost 1 base, with 12 bases between them. Germline CDR1 is MNHEY and CDR2 is SMNVEV (reference sequence). The CDR3 length is 15 residues. The CDR3 is CASSFLGRANTEAFF. For the CDR3, the DNA is TGTGCCAGCAGTTTTTTGGGCAGGGCGAACACTGAAGCTTTCTTT.

This clonotype was counted only a few times. The rearrangement links TRBV6-1 to TRBJ2-2; TRBD1 aligns across 7 bases. The CDR3 spans 15 residues. Germline trimming cut 1 base from V and 6 bases from J; bases unmatched to any gene: 5. Germline V lookup: CDR1 MNHNS, CDR2 SASEGT. The CDR3 loop reads CASSEVRGRAGELFF. Written as DNA, the CDR3 is TGTGCCAGCAGTGAAGTTAGGGGGCGGGCCGGGGAGCTGTTTTTT.

The gene calls are TRBV28 and TRBJ2-3, with 9 bases aligning to TRBD2. CDR1 and CDR2 (germline): MDHEN, SYDVKM. The CDR3 length is 16 residues. The J segment lost 0 bases and the V segment lost 3 bases, leaving 4 bases of the junction unmatched. The CDR3 coding sequence is TGTGCCAGCAGTTTTTTCGCGGGAGGGAGCACAGATACGCAGTATTTT. Its translation is CASSFFAGGSTDTQYF.

Many counts were recorded for this clonotype. The J gene is TRBJ2-5, the V gene TRBV7-2; no clear D. The CDR3 sequence is 13 residues long. Germline V gene sequence: CDR1 SGHTA, CDR2 FQGNSA. Trimming shortened V by 3 bases and J by 2 bases, and 7 bases separated the two germline ends. CDR3 protein: CASSFSPQETQYF. CDR3 nucleotide sequence: TGTGCCAGCAGCTTTTCGCCACAAGAGACCCAGTACTTC.

The table lists this clonotype with a few counts. The V and J genes are TRBV6-6 and TRBJ1-3; D remains unclear. CDR3 length: 15 amino acids. Germline V gene data show CDR1 as MNHNY and CDR2 as SVGAGI (reference sequence). Trimming removed 2 bases at V and 0 bases at J, with 8 bases between. The DNA for the CDR3 is TGTGCCAGCAGTTACGAGGGAATCTCTGGAAACACCATATATTTT. Translation gives CASSYEGISGNTIYF.